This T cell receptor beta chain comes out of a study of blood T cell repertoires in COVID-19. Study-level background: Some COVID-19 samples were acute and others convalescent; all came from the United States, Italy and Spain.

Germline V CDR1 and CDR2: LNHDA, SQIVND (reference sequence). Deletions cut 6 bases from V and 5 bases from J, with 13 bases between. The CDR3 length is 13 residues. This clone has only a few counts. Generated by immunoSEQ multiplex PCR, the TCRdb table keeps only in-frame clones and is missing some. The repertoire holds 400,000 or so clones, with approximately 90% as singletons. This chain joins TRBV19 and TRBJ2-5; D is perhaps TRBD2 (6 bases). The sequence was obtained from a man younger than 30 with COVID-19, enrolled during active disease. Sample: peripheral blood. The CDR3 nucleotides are TGTGCCAGTAGCACTATCGGAGGGGAGACCCAGTACTTC. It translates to CASSTIGGETQYF.